This T cell receptor beta chain is drawn from a study of somatic mutations in cytotoxic T cells in rheumatoid arthritis. Only in-frame clones appear in the TCRdb table, and some are missing; sequencing was by immunoSEQ multiplex PCR. Among about 16,000 clones listed, roughly 73% were seen once. Germline values: CDR1 MDHEN, CDR2 SYDVKM. The CDR3 consists of 15 residues. The V gene lost 5 bases and the J gene lost 5 bases, with 18 bases spanning the gap. V is TRBV28 and J is TRBJ2-5; D possibly corresponds to TRBD2 (5 bases). Sample: CD8+ T cells sorted from blood. The clonotype was recovered from an adult with rheumatoid arthritis. CDR3 sequence reads: CASSLIPIGKETQYF. In nucleotides, the CDR3 is TGTGCCAGCAGTCTGATCCCCATCGGGAAGGAGACCCAGTACTTC.